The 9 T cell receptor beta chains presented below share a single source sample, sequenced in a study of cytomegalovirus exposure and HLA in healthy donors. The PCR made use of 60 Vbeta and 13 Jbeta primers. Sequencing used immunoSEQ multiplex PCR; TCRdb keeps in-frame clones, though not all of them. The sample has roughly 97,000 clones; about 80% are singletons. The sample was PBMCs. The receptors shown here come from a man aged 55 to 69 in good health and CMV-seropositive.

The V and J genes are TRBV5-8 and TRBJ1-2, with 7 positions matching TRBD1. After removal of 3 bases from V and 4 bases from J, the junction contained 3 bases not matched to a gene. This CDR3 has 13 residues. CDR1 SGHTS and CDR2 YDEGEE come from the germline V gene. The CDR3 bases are TGTGCCAGCAGCTCCCGGGACAGCTATGGCTACACCTTC. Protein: CASSSRDSYGYTF.

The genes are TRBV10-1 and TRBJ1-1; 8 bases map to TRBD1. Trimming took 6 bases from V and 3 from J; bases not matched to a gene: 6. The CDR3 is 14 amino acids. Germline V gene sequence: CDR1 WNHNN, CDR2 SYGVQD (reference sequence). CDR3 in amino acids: CASREGQGDTEAFF. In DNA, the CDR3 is TGCGCCAGCAGGGAAGGACAGGGAGACACTGAAGCTTTCTTT.

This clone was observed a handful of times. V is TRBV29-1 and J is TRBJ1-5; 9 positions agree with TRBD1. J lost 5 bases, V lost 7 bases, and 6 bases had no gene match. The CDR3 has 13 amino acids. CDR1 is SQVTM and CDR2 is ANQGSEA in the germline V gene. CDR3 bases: TGCAGCGCCCTGGGACAGGGAGATCAGCCCCAGCATTTT. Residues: CSALGQGDQPQHF.

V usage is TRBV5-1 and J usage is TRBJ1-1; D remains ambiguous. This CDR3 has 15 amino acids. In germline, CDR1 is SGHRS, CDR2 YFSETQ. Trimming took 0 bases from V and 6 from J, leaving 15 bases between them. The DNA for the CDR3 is TGCGCCAGCAGCTTGGGTCACGGACTAGCCTCTGAAGCTTTCTTT. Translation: CASSLGHGLASEAFF.

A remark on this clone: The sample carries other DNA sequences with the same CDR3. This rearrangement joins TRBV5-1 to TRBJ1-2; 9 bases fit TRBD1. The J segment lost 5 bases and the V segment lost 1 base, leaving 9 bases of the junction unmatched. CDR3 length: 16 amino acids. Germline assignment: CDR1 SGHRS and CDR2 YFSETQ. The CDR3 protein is CASSLTGGTDTYGYTF. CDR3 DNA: TGCGCCAGCAGCTTGACAGGGGGCACGGATACATATGGCTACACCTTC.

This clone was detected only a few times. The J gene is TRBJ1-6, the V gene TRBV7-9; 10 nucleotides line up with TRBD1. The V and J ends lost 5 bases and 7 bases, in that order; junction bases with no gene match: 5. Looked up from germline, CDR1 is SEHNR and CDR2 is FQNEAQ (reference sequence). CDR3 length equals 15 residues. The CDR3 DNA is TGTGCCAGCAGCGGGCCGGGACAGGGGAATTCACCCCTCCACTTT. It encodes CASSGPGQGNSPLHF. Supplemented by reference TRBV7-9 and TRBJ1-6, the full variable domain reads DTGVSQNPRHKITKRGQNVTFRCDPISEHNRLYWYRQTLGQGPEFLTYFQNEAQLEKSRLLSDRFSAERPKGSFSTLEIQRTEQGDSAMYLCASSGPGQGNSPLHFGNGTRLTVT.

The CDR3 sequence is CASSWDSRNTIYF. The CDR3 nucleotides are TGTGCCAGTAGTTGGGACAGCAGAAACACCATATATTTT. The gene calls are TRBV19 and TRBJ1-3, with 7 nucleotides matching TRBD1. Trimming cost V 5 bases and J 5 bases; bases outside gene matches: 3. Germline CDR1 reads LNHDA; CDR2 reads SQIVND (reference sequence). CDR3 size: 13 residues. Together with reference TRBV19 and TRBJ1-3, the CDR3 gives the full variable domain: DGGITQSPKYLFRKEGQNVTLSCEQNLNHDAMYWYRQDPGQGLRLIYYSQIVNDFQKGDIAEGYSVSREKKESFPLTVTSAQKNPTAFYLCASSWDSRNTIYFGEGSWLTVV.

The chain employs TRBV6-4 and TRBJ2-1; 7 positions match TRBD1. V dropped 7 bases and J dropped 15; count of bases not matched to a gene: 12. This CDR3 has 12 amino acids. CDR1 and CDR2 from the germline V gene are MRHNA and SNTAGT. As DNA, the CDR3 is TGTGCCAGCACCGATCAACCCAGGACAGGGTTCTTC. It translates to CASTDQPRTGFF.

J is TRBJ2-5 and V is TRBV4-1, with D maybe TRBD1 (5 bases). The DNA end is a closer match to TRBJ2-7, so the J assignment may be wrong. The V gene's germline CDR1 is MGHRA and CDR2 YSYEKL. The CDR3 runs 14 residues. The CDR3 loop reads CASSASETAYEQYF. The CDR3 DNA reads TGCGCCAGCAGCGCTTCTGAGACAGCCTACGAGCAGTACTTC.